What follows is one TCR beta chain and its context. Its specificity is not known. Reverse transcription of extracted RNA yielded cDNA, which provided the sequencing template. Profiling relied on immunoSEQ multiplex PCR, and the TCRdb table lists in-frame clones only, not all of them. Among over 95,000 clones listed, roughly two thirds were seen once. V lost 0 bases and J lost 8, with 6 bases in between. The CDR3 length is 13 residues. Germline CDR1 SGDLS, CDR2 YYNGEE. The data derive from a study of CD8+ T cells in alopecia areata. Study context: Treated individuals took tofacitinib by mouth, 5 to 10 mg twice daily. Study-level findings and limits: Tofacitinib produced a significant decrease in scalp clonality and in expanded CD8+ clones among the top 100.

Noted treatment: oral pan-JAK inhibitor, 5-10 mg twice daily. The rearrangement links TRBV9 to TRBJ1-6; D gene uncertain. The sequence derives from a human donor with alopecia areata. The starting material was CD8+ T cells sorted from blood, obtained at week 4, from a patient treated with tofacitinib. As DNA, the CDR3 is TGTGCCAGCAGCGTAGAAGGCTATTCACCCCTCCACTTT. Its translation: CASSVEGYSPLHF.